This T cell receptor beta chain was sequenced during a study of neurological immune-mediated disorders. This CDR3 comprises 15 residues. Trimming shortened V by 1 base and J by 2 bases, and 10 bases separated the two germline ends. CDR1 and CDR2 (germline): SGHTA, FQGNSA. Via MiXCR, TCRdb re-called the 5' RACE reads, giving one row per CDR3 protein. The sample carries about 59,000 distinct CDR3 sequences, around 24% recorded once. Study-wide results and caveats: Among expanded clones, no CDR3 amino acid sequences were shared across subjects, a pattern suggesting private repertoires in all groups.

This clonotype was found many times. Its antigen is as yet unknown. Sample time point: technical triplicate 2. The sample consisted of PBMCs. The TCR sequence derives from a man in his fifties or sixties with HTLV-1-associated myelopathy (HAM/TSP). The chain is built from TRBV7-2 and TRBJ2-3, with D unclear. The CDR3 bases are TGTGCCAGCAGCTTAGGGTGGCAGACCACAGATACGCAGTATTTT. This gives the protein CASSLGWQTTDTQYF. Full variable domain (missing parts from reference TRBV7-2 and TRBJ2-3): GAGVSQSPSNKVTEKGKDVELRCDPISGHTALYWYRQSLGQGLEFLIYFQGNSAPDKSGLPSDRFSAERTGGSVSTLTIQRTQQEDSAVYLCASSLGWQTTDTQYFGPGTRLTVL.